One and the same sample provided the 26 T cell receptor beta chains below, sequenced in a study of shared clonotypes between healthy human individuals. The table came from immunoSEQ multiplex PCR; TCRdb's copy has only in-frame clones and leaves some out. Of roughly 500,000 clones listed, around 79% are singletons. Sequences were obtained from PBMCs. Receptors were obtained from a woman between 40 and 50 years old in good health. Some clones in this sample may be carry-over from other donors' samples.

This clone is a singleton in its sample. The chain carries TRBV29-1 and TRBJ2-7; TRBD1 aligns across 8 bases. The CDR3 loop spans 14 amino acids. The ends lost 2 bases at V and 7 bases at J; junction bases unmatched: 10. Germline loops: CDR1 SQVTM, CDR2 ANQGSEA. The CDR3 spells CSVEIGQGISEQYF. The CDR3 DNA is TGCAGCGTTGAAATAGGACAGGGAATATCTGAGCAGTACTTC.

This clone was detected a few times. This chain joins TRBV9 and TRBJ1-5; D might be TRBD1 (6 bases). Per the germline V gene, CDR1 is SGDLS and CDR2 is YYNGEE. The ends were cut back, 3 bases at V and 12 bases at J, with 13 bases in the middle. This CDR3 has 12 amino acids. CDR3 residues: CASSAEDRNQHF. CDR3 coding DNA: TGTGCCAGCAGCGCTGAGGACAGAAACCAGCATTTT.

As concerns this clone: A clone one base away is much larger, so this may be a read error. This chain links TRBV28 with TRBJ1-1; D gene ambiguous. CDR3 length: 12 residues. Germline assignment: CDR1 MDHEN and CDR2 SYDVKM. Trimming removed 4 bases at V and 1 base at J, with 4 bases between. CDR3 DNA: TGTGCCAGCAGTTCACAGAACACTGAAGCTTTCTTT. Translated: CASSSQNTEAFF.

This clone was observed a few times. The gene calls are TRBV11-2 and TRBJ1-2; D may be TRBD1 (6 bases). From germline, CDR1 is SGHAT and CDR2 FQNNGV. CDR3 length: 16 amino acids. The V gene lost 4 bases and the J gene lost 0 bases, with 15 bases spanning the gap. DNA of the CDR3: TGTGCCAGCAGCTCCTCCCAGGGGATATCTAACTATGGCTACACCTTC. Its protein is CASSSSQGISNYGYTF.

The chain couples TRBV11-3 to TRBJ2-1; 12 bases agree with TRBD2. The CDR3 totals 17 residues. Germline V gives CDR1 SGHNT, CDR2 YENEEA. The junction had 2 bases not matched to a gene; V was cut back by 1 base and J by 1 base. In DNA, the CDR3 is TGTGCCAGCAGCTTAGGGACTAGCGGGAATTCCTACAATGAGCAGTTCTTC. It encodes CASSLGTSGNSYNEQFF.

V usage is TRBV28 and J usage is TRBJ2-7, with D perhaps being TRBD1 or TRBD2 (5 bases each). In germline, CDR1 is MDHEN, CDR2 SYDVKM. Trimming left V 5 bases short and J 2 bases short, with 16 bases between. The CDR3 length is 15 residues. CDR3 nucleotide sequence: TGTGCCAGCAGTAAGATTCGGGACGGTCCCTACGAGCAGTACTTC. This sequence encodes CASSKIRDGPYEQYF.

This rearrangement joins TRBV7-8 to TRBJ1-2; TRBD1 matches 8 bases. Germline V CDR1 and CDR2: SGHVS, FQNEAQ. The CDR3 has 14 residues. Trimming cost V 4 bases and J 4 bases; bases outside gene matches: 5. The CDR3 sequence is CASSYSGTGYGYTF. The CDR3 DNA reads as TGTGCCAGCAGCTACTCCGGGACAGGCTATGGCTACACCTTC.

The rearrangement joins TRBV16 to TRBJ1-1; D not resolved. V lost 1 base, J lost 4 bases, and 4 bases lay in between. Germline values: CDR1 KGHSY, CDR2 FQNENV. The CDR3 length is 12 residues. This chain's CDR3 is CASSQYSTEAFF. The CDR3 region has the DNA TGTGCCAGCAGCCAATACAGCACTGAAGCTTTCTTT.

The rearrangement uses TRBV6-5 and TRBJ1-2; D might be TRBD1 (6 bases). The CDR3 is 14 amino acids. V gave up 5 bases and J gave up 4 bases, with 14 bases separating them. CDR1 and CDR2 from the germline V gene are MNHEY and SVGAGI. The CDR3: CASSEQQGPYGYTF. The CDR3 coding sequence is TGTGCCAGCAGTGAACAACAGGGTCCCTATGGCTACACCTTC.

CDR3 nucleotide sequence: TGTGCCAGCAGCCAAGGGGGTCAAGGGGCCAACGTCCTGACTTTC. Translation gives CASSQGGQGANVLTF. The chain carries TRBV4-2 and TRBJ2-6; D gene unclear. V was cut by 1 base and J by 4 bases, with 8 bases left in between. This CDR3 comprises 15 residues. CDR1 is LGHNA and CDR2 is YNFKEQ in the germline V gene.

There are a few counts of this clone. The genes are TRBV7-2 and TRBJ2-5; D gene ambiguous. Germline V gives CDR1 SGHTA, CDR2 FQGNSA. The ends were cut back, 5 bases at V and 1 base at J, with 14 bases in the middle. This CDR3 region has 15 residues. CDR3 loop: CASSPSSGLQETQYF. For the CDR3, the DNA is TGTGCCAGCAGCCCAAGTTCCGGCCTCCAAGAGACCCAGTACTTC.

The rearrangement uses TRBV6-5 and TRBJ1-2, with D possibly being TRBD1 (5 bases). The CDR3 length is 12 residues. CDR1 is MNHEY, CDR2 SVGAGI, per germline. Trimming pared 8 bases from V and 2 bases from J, leaving 9 bases between. The CDR3 loop is CASGGGNYGYTF. DNA for the CDR3: TGTGCCAGCGGGGGGGGAAACTATGGCTACACCTTC.

This chain uses TRBV7-2 with TRBJ1-2; 8 bases map to TRBD1. CDR3 length: 16 amino acids. Germline assignment: CDR1 SGHTA and CDR2 FQGNSA. The V segment lost 5 bases and the J segment 4 bases; nucleotides outside the gene matches: 12. The CDR3 sequence is CASSPYATGTGYGYTF. CDR3 sequence (DNA): TGTGCCAGCAGCCCTTACGCTACCGGGACAGGCTATGGCTACACCTTC.

V and J are TRBV28 and TRBJ2-5, with 9 bases identical to TRBD2. CDR1 is MDHEN, CDR2 SYDVKM, per germline. The CDR3 totals 15 residues. The V and J ends lost 5 bases and 0 bases, in that order; junction bases with no gene match: 4. CDR3 coding DNA: TGTGCCAGCAGTAAAACTAGCGGGTACCAAGAGACCCAGTACTTC. Protein sequence: CASSKTSGYQETQYF.

V usage is TRBV7-2 and J usage is TRBJ2-7; 12 nucleotides align to TRBD2. CDR1 and CDR2 from the germline V gene are SGHTA and FQGNSA. J gave up 0 bases and V 3 bases, and 6 bases lay outside the gene matches. CDR3 length: 17 residues. DNA for the CDR3: TGTGCCAGCAGCTTGGGACTAGCGGGCTTCAGCTCCTACGAGCAGTACTTC. Translating gives CASSLGLAGFSSYEQYF.

J is TRBJ1-1 and V is TRBV11-2; 9 bases map to TRBD1. J was trimmed by 5 bases and V by 4 bases; bases with no gene match: 2. Germline V gene lookup returns CDR1 SGHAT and CDR2 FQNNGV. This CDR3 region has 13 residues. The CDR3 loop is CASSSDRGTEAFF. CDR3 nucleotide sequence: TGTGCCAGCAGCTCCGACAGGGGGACTGAAGCTTTCTTT. Based on the CDR3 plus reference TRBV11-2 and TRBJ1-1, the full variable domain is EAGVAQSPRYKIIEKRQSVAFWCNPISGHATLYWYQQILGQGPKLLIQFQNNGVVDDSQLPKDRFSAERLKGVDSTLKIQPAKLEDSAVYLCASSSDRGTEAFFGQGTRLTVV.

V gene TRBV5-4 combines with J gene TRBJ1-5; D is ambiguous. Looked up from germline, CDR1 is SGHNT and CDR2 is YYREEE (reference sequence). V was trimmed by 2 bases and J by 5 bases, leaving 11 bases between them. This CDR3 contains 14 residues. The CDR3 region is CASSLRTEHQPQHF. The CDR3 DNA reads TGTGCCAGCAGCTTAAGGACGGAACATCAGCCCCAGCATTTT.

V and J are TRBV11-3 and TRBJ2-1, with 9 bases fitting TRBD2. CDR3 length: 19 residues. Germline CDR1 SGHNT, CDR2 YENEEA. V dropped 2 bases and J dropped 0; count of bases not matched to a gene: 11. CDR3 DNA: TGTGCCAGCAGCTTAATAATAGCGGGAGTTAGAAGCTCCTACAATGAGCAGTTCTTC. Amino acid sequence: CASSLIIAGVRSSYNEQFF.

The chain carries TRBV9 and TRBJ2-1, with TRBD2 matching 10 bases. The V segment lost 0 bases and the J segment 6 bases; nucleotides outside the gene matches: 3. The CDR3 loop spans 15 amino acids. Germline CDR1 SGDLS, CDR2 YYNGEE. Written as DNA, the CDR3 is TGTGCCAGCAGCGTAGGTCTAGCGGGGGCCAATGAGCAGTTCTTC. Translation: CASSVGLAGANEQFF.

The chain has TRBV18 and TRBJ2-5, with D perhaps assigned TRBD1 or TRBD2 (5 bases each). The J call could be wrong; TRBJ2-7 is a better fit for the DNA end. Germline assignment: CDR1 KGHSH and CDR2 LQKENI. This CDR3 spans 14 amino acids. DNA for the CDR3: TGTGCCAGCTCACCACCAGCGAGGGGTGGCGAGCAGTACTTC. Translation gives CASSPPARGGEQYF.

For the CDR3, the DNA is TGCAGCGCCTCGGACAGGGTCGACGAGCAGTACTTC. Protein: CSASDRVDEQYF. The V call is TRBV29-1, the J call TRBJ2-7; 8 nucleotides agree with TRBD1. The CDR3 has 12 residues. Germline V CDR1 and CDR2: SQVTM, ANQGSEA. Trimming at V came to 7 bases and at J to 5 bases, leaving 7 bases not matched to a gene.

About this clone itself: This clone may be a read error of a much larger clone one base away. The J gene is TRBJ2-5, the V gene TRBV27, with D perhaps TRBD1 or TRBD2 (5 bases each). The length of the CDR3 is 13 residues. Germline CDR1 reads MNHEY; CDR2 reads SMNVEV (reference sequence). CDR3 amino acids: CAGSPRDEETQYF. CDR3 DNA: TGTGCCGGCAGTCCCCGGGACGAAGAGACCCAGTACTTC.

This rearrangement joins TRBV16 to TRBJ2-7, with D unclear. Per the germline V gene, CDR1 is KGHSY and CDR2 is FQNENV. The CDR3 totals 15 residues. V lost 3 bases to trimming and J lost 0 bases, with 12 bases between them. CDR3 amino acids: CASSHVLGDSYEQYF. The CDR3 DNA reads TGTGCCAGCAGCCATGTCCTGGGCGACTCCTACGAGCAGTACTTC.

Only one count was recorded for this clone. J is TRBJ2-1 and V is TRBV27; 9 nucleotides match TRBD1. The junction had 9 bases not matched to a gene; V was cut back by 1 base and J by 5 bases. The CDR3 totals 17 residues. Germline V gene data show CDR1 as MNHEY and CDR2 as SMNVEV (reference sequence). The CDR3 here is CASSLLPSGTGNNEQFF. As DNA, the CDR3 is TGTGCCAGCAGTTTATTGCCTTCCGGGACAGGGAACAATGAGCAGTTCTTC.

With respect to this clone: Other DNA sequences from this sample encode an identical CDR3 as well. The gene calls are TRBV5-1 and TRBJ2-2, with 11 bases that match TRBD1. Germline CDR1 and CDR2: SGHRS and YFSETQ. The J segment lost 2 bases and the V segment lost 4 bases, leaving 4 bases of the junction unmatched. The CDR3 contains 16 residues. The CDR3 bases are TGCGCCAGCAGCCCCGGACAGGGGGCTAACACCGGGGAGCTGTTTTTT. Translating gives CASSPGQGANTGELFF.

The gene calls are TRBV5-1 and TRBJ2-7; TRBD1 agrees at 7 bases. The ends lost 4 bases at V and 6 bases at J; junction bases unmatched: 4. Germline CDR1 SGHRS, CDR2 YFSETQ. CDR3 size: 12 residues. The DNA of the CDR3 is TGCGCCAGCAGCGAGAACAGGGGCGAGCAGTACTTC. This translates into CASSENRGEQYF.